This entry lists 6 T cell receptor beta chains sequenced from one sample in a study of blood T cells in healthy people across ages. Sample-barcoded 5' priming and a J-beta primer mix drove a second PCR of roughly 6 to 12 cycles. TCRdb fed the 5' RACE reads into MiXCR, producing one record per CDR3 protein. The sample has over 950,000 distinct CDR3 sequences, more than 30% seen once; the top ten hold 10% to 15%. Sequenced sample: blood. The receptors derive from a man younger than 35 in good health.

This clonotype was counted once. The chain recombines TRBV20-1 with TRBJ1-5; 8 bases fit TRBD1. This CDR3 region has 16 residues. Germline CDR1 is DFQATT and CDR2 is SNEGSKA (reference sequence). J gave up 3 bases and V 6 bases, and 13 bases lay outside the gene matches. CDR3 region: CSARQGRSATNQPQHF. CDR3 in DNA: TGCAGTGCGAGACAGGGGCGTTCCGCCACCAATCAGCCCCAGCATTTT.

Written as DNA, the CDR3 is TGTGCCAGCAGTTACTCGGGGACAGGGATCAACATTCAGTACTTC. Amino acid sequence: CASSYSGTGINIQYF. V usage is TRBV6-2 or TRBV6-3 and J usage is TRBJ2-7; 9 positions match TRBD1. Judging by the DNA end, TRBJ2-4 fits better; the J call may be wrong. The CDR3 has 15 amino acids. Germline V gene data show CDR1 as MNHEY and CDR2 as SVGEGT.

Only a few counts were recorded for this clonotype. Its ends do not fully match the called genes, so a read error is possible. The V gene is TRBV9, the J gene TRBJ2-7, with a weak D call TRBD2 (5 bases). Germline lookup yields CDR1 SGDLS and CDR2 YYNGEE. This CDR3 region has 14 residues. The CDR3 DNA follows: TGTGTCAGCAGCGTAGGAGAGGGCCCCTACGAGCAGTACTTC. This sequence encodes CVSSVGEGPYEQYF.

This clonotype was recorded at least ten times. The chain uses TRBV27 and TRBJ2-7; D ambiguous. Germline lookup yields CDR1 MNHEY and CDR2 SMNVEV (reference sequence). V lost 5 bases to trimming and J lost 3 bases, with 14 bases between them. The length of the CDR3 is 14 residues. For the CDR3, the DNA is TGTGCCAGCAGTAAAATTGAAGTAGTCTACGAGCAGTACTTC. Translating gives CASSKIEVVYEQYF.

This clonotype showed up just a few times. This chain connects TRBV20-1 to TRBJ2-7, with 14 bases that match TRBD2. Germline assignment: CDR1 DFQATT and CDR2 SNEGSKA (reference sequence). With 2 bases clipped from V and 4 bases from J, the junction kept 7 bases outside the gene matches. The CDR3 runs 16 residues. The CDR3 loop is CSARPGGTSGGYEQYF. CDR3 nucleotide sequence: TGCAGTGCTAGACCTGGCGGGACTAGCGGGGGTTACGAGCAGTACTTC.

This clonotype appeared many times. This chain connects TRBV5-1 to TRBJ1-2, with D tentatively TRBD1 (5 bases). The germline V gene encodes CDR1 SGHRS and CDR2 YFSETQ. This CDR3 region has 13 residues. The V and J ends lost 0 bases and 8 bases respectively, with 11 bases between them. CDR3 sequence: CASSLAGGDGYTF. CDR3 DNA: TGCGCCAGCAGCTTGGCCGGGGGGGACGGCTACACCTTC.